The following is a T cell receptor (beta chain) sequence with its context. CDR3 size: 15 residues. Clones were sequenced by immunoSEQ multiplex PCR, and TCRdb holds only the in-frame ones, with some missing. This sample yields more than 70,000 clones, of which 65% to 85% are seen a single time; roughly 5% belongs to the top ten. This sample is part of a study of blood T cell repertoires in COVID-19. Material: peripheral blood. This chain links TRBV21-1 with TRBJ2-1; the D call of TRBD1 is as the table states it, not checked on the DNA. TRBV21-1 is a documented pseudogene. The receptor's source is an elderly woman with active or convalescent COVID-19. CDR3 nucleotide sequence: TGTGCCAGCAGCAAAGCTTCCAGGGTTTTCAATGAGCAGTTCTTC. Protein: CASSKASRVFNEQFF.